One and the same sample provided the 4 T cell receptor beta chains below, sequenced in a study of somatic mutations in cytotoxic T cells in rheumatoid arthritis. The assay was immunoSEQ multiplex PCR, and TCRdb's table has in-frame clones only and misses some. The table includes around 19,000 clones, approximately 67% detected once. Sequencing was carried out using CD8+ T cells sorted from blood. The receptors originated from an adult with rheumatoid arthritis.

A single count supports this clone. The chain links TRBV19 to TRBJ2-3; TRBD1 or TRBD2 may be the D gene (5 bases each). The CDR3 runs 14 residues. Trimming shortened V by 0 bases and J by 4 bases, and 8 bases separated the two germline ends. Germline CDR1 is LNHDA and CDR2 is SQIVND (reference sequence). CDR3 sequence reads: CASSIDGGADTQYF. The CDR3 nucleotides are TGTGCCAGTAGTATAGATGGGGGAGCAGATACGCAGTATTTT.

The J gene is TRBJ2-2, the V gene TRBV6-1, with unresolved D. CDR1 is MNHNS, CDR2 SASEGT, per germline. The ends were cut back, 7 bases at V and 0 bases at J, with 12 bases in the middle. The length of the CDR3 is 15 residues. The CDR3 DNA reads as TGTGCCAGCAAAGGTCGACCTCCGAACACCGGGGAGCTGTTTTTT. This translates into CASKGRPPNTGELFF.

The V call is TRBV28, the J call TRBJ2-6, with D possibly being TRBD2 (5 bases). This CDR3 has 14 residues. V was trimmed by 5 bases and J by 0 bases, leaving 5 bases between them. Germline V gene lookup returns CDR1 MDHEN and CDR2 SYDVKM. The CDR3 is CASSTSSGANVLTF. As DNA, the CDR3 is TGTGCCAGCAGTACTAGCTCTGGGGCCAACGTCCTGACTTTC.

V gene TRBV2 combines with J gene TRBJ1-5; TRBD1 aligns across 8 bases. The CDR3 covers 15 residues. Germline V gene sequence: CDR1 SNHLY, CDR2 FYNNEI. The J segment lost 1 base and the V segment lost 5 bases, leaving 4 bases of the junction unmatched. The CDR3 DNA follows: TGTGCCAGCAGTCAGAACAGGGGGAGCAATCAGCCCCAGCATTTT. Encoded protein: CASSQNRGSNQPQHF.